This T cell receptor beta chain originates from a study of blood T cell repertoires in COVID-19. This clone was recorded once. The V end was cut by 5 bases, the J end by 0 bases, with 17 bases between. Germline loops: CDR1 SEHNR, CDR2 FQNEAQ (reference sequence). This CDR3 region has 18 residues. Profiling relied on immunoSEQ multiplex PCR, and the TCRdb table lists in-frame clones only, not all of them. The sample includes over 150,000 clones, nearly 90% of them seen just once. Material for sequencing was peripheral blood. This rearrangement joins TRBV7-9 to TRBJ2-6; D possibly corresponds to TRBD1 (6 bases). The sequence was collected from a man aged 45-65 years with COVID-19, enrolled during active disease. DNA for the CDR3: TGTGCCAGCAGCGCGCGCCTACAGGGCCGCTCTGGGGCCAACGTCCTGACTTTC. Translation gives CASSARLQGRSGANVLTF. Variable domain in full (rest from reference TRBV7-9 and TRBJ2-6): DTGVSQNPRHKITKRGQNVTFRCDPISEHNRLYWYRQTLGQGPEFLTYFQNEAQLEKSRLLSDRFSAERPKGSFSTLEIQRTEQGDSAMYLCASSARLQGRSGANVLTFGAGSRLTVL.